This TCR beta chain stems from a study of CD8+ T cells in alopecia areata. General study results and limits: Under tofacitinib, fewer expanded CD8+ clones appeared among the top 100 scalp clones. Many expanded lesional clones persisted in scalp and blood during tofacitinib treatment.

Treatment: oral pan-JAK inhibitor, 5-10 mg twice daily. Once RNA had been extracted, it was reverse transcribed into cDNA to act as the sequencing template. This table comes from immunoSEQ multiplex PCR, and its TCRdb copy is limited to in-frame clones, with some not included. The sample lists 130,000 or so clones, approximately 86% seen once, with over 10% in the top ten. Points on this clone: What it binds is not known.

The specimen comprised CD8+ T cells sorted from blood, sampled at week 4, from a patient treated with tofacitinib. This clonotype was obtained from a human donor with alopecia areata.

The CDR3 nucleotides are TGTGCCAGCAGTGACCTCGGGACAGGGAATGGCTACACCTTC. Translation: CASSDLGTGNGYTF. The chain employs TRBV25-1 and TRBJ1-2; 9 nucleotides align to TRBD1. This CDR3 has 14 residues. Losses at the gene ends were 3 bases for V and 6 bases for J; bases not matched to a gene: 5. From germline, CDR1 is MGHDK and CDR2 SYGVNS.